This entry lists 2 T cell receptor beta chains sequenced from one sample in a study of blood T cell repertoires in COVID-19. Method: immunoSEQ multiplex PCR; TCRdb's copy keeps in-frame clones and lacks some. The profile covers just under 85,000 clones, with about 87% appearing a single time and 8% taken by the ten largest. Sequenced sample: peripheral blood. These TCRs come from a man older than 75 with active or convalescent COVID-19.

The V call is TRBV7-9, the J call TRBJ2-2; D is uncertain. The V end was cut by 6 bases, the J end by 1 base, with 9 bases between. There are 14 residues in the CDR3. Germline V gene sequence: CDR1 SEHNR, CDR2 FQNEAQ (reference sequence). The CDR3 nucleotides read TGTGCCAGCAGGCCAGCAGGGAACACCGGGGAGCTGTTTTTT. Translated: CASRPAGNTGELFF.

This chain uses TRBV7-2 with TRBJ2-1; TRBD2 matches at 10 bases. CDR3 length equals 14 residues. Trimming removed 5 bases from V and 7 bases from J; junction bases left unmatched: 5. The V gene's germline CDR1 is SGHTA and CDR2 FQGNSA. The CDR3: CASSQLAGFNEQFF. The CDR3 coding sequence is TGTGCCAGCAGCCAACTAGCGGGGTTTAATGAGCAGTTCTTC.